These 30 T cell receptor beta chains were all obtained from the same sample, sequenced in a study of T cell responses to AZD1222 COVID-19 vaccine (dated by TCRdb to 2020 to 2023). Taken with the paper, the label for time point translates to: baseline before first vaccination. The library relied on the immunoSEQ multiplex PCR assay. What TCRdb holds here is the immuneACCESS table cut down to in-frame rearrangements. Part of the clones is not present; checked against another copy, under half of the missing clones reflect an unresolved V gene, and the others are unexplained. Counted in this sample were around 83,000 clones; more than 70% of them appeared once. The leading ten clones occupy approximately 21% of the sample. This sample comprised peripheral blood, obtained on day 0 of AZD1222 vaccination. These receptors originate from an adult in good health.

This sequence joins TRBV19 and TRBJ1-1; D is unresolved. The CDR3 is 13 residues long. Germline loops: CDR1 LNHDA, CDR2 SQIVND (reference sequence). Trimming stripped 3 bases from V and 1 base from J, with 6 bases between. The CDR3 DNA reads TGTGCCAGTAGTATCTCTAAGAACACTGAAGCTTTCTTT. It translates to CASSISKNTEAFF. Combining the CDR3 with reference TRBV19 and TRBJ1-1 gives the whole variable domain DGGITQSPKYLFRKEGQNVTLSCEQNLNHDAMYWYRQDPGQGLRLIYYSQIVNDFQKGDIAEGYSVSREKKESFPLTVTSAQKNPTAFYLCASSISKNTEAFFGQGTRLTVV.

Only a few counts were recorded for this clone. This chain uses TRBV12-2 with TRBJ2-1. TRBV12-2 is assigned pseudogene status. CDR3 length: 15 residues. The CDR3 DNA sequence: TGTGCAAGTCGCCCCGAGGGGGGTTTCTACAATGAGCAGTTCTTC. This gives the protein CASRPEGGFYNEQFF.

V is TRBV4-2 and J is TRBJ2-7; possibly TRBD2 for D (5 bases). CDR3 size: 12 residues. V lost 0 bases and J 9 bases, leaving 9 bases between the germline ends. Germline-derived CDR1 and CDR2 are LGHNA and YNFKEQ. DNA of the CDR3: TGTGCCAGCAGCCAAGACGGACGGGGGCAGTACTTC. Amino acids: CASSQDGRGQYF.

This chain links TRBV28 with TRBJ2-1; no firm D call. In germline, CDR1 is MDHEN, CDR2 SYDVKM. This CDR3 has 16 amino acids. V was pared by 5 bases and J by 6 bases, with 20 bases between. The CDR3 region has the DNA TGTGCCAGCAGTGCCTCGAGCGCGGCGCGCATCAATGAGCAGTTCTTC. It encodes CASSASSAARINEQFF.

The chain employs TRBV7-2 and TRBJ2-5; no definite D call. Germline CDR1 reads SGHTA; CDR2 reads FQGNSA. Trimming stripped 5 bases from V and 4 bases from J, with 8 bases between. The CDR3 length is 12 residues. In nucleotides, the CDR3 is TGTGCCAGCAGCGCTAGACCAGAGACCCAGTACTTC. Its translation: CASSARPETQYF.

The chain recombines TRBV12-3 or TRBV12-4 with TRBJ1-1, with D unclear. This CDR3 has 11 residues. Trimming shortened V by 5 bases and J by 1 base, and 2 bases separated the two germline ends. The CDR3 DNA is TGTGCCAGCAGTGCGAACACTGAAGCTTTCTTT. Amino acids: CASSANTEAFF.

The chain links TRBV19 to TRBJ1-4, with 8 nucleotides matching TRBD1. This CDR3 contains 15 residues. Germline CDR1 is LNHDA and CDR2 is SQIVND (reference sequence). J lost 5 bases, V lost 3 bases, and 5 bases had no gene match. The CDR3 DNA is TGTGCCAGTAGTATCGGTTGGACAGGGAATGAAAAACTGTTTTTT. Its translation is CASSIGWTGNEKLFF.

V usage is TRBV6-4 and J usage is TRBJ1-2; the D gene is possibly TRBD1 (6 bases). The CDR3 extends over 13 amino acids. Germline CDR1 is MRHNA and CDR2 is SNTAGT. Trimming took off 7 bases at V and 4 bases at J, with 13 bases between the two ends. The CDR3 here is CASKVEGVYGYTF. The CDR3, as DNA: TGTGCCAGCAAGGTGGAGGGGGTCTATGGCTACACCTTC.

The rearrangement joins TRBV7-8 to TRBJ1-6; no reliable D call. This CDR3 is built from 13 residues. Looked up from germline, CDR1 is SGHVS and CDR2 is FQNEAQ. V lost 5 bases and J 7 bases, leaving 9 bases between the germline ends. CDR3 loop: CASSPAVNSPLHF. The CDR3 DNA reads TGTGCCAGCAGCCCCGCGGTCAATTCACCCCTCCACTTT.

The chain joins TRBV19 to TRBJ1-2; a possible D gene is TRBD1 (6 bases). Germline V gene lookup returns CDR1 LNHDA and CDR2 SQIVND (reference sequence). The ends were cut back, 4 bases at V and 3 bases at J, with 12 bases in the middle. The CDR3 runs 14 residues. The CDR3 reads CASSKQGEYYGYTF. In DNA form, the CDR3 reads TGTGCCAGTAGTAAACAGGGTGAATACTATGGCTACACCTTC.

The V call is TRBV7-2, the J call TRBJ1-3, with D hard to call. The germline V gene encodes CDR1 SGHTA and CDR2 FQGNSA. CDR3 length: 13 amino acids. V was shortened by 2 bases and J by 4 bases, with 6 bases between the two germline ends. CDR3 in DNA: TGTGCCAGCAGCTTAACCTCCGGAAACACCATATATTTT. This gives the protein CASSLTSGNTIYF.

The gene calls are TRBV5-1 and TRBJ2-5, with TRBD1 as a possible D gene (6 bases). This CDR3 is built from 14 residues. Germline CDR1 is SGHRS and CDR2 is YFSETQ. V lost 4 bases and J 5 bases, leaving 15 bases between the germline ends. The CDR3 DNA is TGCGCCAGCAGCACCACAGGGTCCGGGGAGACCCAGTACTTC. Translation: CASSTTGSGETQYF. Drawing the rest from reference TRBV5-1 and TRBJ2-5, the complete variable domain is KAGVTQTPRYLIKTRGQQVTLSCSPISGHRSVSWYQQTPGQGLQFLFEYFSETQRNKGNFPGRFSGRQFSNSRSEMNVSTLELGDSALYLCASSTTGSGETQYFGPGTRLLVL.

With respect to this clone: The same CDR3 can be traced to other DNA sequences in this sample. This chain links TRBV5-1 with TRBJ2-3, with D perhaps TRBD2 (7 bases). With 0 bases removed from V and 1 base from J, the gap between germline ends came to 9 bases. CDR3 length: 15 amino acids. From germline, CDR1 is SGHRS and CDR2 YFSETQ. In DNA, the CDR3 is TGCGCCAGCAGCTTGGCGGGGGGCGGCACAGATACGCAGTATTTT. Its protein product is CASSLAGGGTDTQYF.

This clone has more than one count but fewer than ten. The CDR3 DNA follows: TGTGCCAGCAGTGTAGGGCCAGGGGACTCCTACGAGCAGTACTTC. It translates to CASSVGPGDSYEQYF. This chain uses TRBV6-4 with TRBJ2-7; the D gene is possibly TRBD1 (6 bases). Germline V CDR1 and CDR2: MRHNA, SNTAGT. V was trimmed by 4 bases and J by 0 bases, leaving 13 bases between them. This CDR3 has 15 residues.

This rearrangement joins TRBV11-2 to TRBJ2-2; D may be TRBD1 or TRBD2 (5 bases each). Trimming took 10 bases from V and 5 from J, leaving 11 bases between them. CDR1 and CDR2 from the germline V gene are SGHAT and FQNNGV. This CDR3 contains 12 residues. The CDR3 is CATRGRTGELFF. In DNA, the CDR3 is TGTGCCACCCGGGGACGGACCGGGGAGCTGTTTTTT.

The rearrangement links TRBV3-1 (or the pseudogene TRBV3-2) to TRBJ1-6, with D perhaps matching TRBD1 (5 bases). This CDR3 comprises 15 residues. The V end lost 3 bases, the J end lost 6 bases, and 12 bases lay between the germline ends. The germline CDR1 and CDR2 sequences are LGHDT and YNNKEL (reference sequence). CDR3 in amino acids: CASSHVDRLNSPLHF. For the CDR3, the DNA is TGTGCCAGCAGCCACGTCGACAGACTTAATTCACCCCTCCACTTT.

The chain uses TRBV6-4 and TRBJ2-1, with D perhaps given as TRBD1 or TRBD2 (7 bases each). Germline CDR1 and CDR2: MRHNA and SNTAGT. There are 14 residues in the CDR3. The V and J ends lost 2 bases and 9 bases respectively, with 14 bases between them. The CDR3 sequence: CASSDGQGGIEQFF. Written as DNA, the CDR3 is TGTGCCAGCAGTGACGGGCAGGGGGGGATTGAGCAGTTCTTC.

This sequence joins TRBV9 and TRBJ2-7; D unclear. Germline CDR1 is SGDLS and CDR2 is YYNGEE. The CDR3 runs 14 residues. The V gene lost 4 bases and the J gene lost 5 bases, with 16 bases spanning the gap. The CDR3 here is CASSPVPGSHEQYF. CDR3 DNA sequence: TGTGCCAGCAGCCCAGTCCCGGGTTCCCACGAGCAGTACTTC.

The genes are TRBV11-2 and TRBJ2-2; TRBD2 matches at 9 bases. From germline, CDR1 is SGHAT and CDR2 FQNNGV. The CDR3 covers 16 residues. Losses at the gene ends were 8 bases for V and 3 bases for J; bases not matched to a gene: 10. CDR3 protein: CASLVGTSGYTGELFF. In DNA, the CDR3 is TGTGCCAGCTTGGTTGGTACTAGCGGGTACACCGGGGAGCTGTTTTTT. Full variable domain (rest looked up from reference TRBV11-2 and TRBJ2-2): EAGVAQSPRYKIIEKRQSVAFWCNPISGHATLYWYQQILGQGPKLLIQFQNNGVVDDSQLPKDRFSAERLKGVDSTLKIQPAKLEDSAVYLCASLVGTSGYTGELFFGEGSRLTVL.

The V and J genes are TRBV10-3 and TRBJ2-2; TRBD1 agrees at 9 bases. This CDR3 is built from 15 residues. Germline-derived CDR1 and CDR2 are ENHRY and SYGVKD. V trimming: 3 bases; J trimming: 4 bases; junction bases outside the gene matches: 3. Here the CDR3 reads CAISDVDRGTGELFF. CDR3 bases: TGTGCCATCAGTGATGTGGACAGGGGCACCGGGGAGCTGTTTTTT.

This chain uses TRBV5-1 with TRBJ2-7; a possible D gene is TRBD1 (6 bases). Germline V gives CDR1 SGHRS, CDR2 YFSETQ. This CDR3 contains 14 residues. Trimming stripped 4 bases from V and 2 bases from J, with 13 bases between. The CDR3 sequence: CASSGLTGPYEQYF. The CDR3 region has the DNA TGCGCCAGCAGCGGCTTGACAGGCCCCTACGAGCAGTACTTC. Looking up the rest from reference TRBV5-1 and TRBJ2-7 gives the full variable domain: KAGVTQTPRYLIKTRGQQVTLSCSPISGHRSVSWYQQTPGQGLQFLFEYFSETQRNKGNFPGRFSGRQFSNSRSEMNVSTLELGDSALYLCASSGLTGPYEQYFGPGTRLTVT.

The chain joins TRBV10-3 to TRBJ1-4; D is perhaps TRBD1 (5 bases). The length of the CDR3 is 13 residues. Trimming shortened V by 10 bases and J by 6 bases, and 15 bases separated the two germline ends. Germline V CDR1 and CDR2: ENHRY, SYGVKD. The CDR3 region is CATAEVGDEKLFF. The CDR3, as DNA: TGTGCCACGGCCGAGGTAGGGGATGAAAAACTGTTTTTT.

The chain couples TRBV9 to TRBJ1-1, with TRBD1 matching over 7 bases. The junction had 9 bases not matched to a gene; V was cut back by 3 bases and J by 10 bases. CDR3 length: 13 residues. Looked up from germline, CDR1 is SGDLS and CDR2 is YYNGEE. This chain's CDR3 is CASSGIDREAAFF. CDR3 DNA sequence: TGTGCCAGCAGCGGAATAGACAGGGAGGCAGCTTTCTTT.

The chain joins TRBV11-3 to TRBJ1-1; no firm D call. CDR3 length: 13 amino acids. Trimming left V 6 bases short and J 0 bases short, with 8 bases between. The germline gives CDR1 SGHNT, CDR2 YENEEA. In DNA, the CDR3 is TGTGCCAGCAGGACGCATTTGAACACTGAAGCTTTCTTT. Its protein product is CASRTHLNTEAFF.

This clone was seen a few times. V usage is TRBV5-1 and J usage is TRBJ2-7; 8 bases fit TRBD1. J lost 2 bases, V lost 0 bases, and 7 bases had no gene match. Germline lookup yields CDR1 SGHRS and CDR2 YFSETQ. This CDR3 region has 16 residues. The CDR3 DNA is TGCGCCAGCAGCTTGGGCGGGACAGGCTATACCTACGAGCAGTACTTC. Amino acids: CASSLGGTGYTYEQYF.

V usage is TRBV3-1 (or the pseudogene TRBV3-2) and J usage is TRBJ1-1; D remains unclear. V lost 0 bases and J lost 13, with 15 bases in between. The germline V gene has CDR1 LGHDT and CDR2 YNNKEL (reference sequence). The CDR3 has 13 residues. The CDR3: CASSQDAGPRIFF. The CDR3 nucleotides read TGTGCCAGCAGCCAAGACGCAGGACCAAGGATTTTCTTT.

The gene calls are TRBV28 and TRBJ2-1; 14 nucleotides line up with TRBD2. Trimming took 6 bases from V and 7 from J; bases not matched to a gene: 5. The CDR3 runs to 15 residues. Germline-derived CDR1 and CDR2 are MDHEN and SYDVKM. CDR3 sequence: CASRTSGRARNEQFF. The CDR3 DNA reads TGTGCCAGCAGGACTAGCGGGAGGGCCAGGAATGAGCAGTTCTTC.

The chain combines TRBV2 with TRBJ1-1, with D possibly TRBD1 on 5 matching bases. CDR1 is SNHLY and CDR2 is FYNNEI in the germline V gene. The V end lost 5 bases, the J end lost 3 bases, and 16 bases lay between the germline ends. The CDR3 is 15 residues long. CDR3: CASSFDGGGHTEAFF. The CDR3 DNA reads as TGTGCCAGCAGTTTTGACGGGGGTGGACACACTGAAGCTTTCTTT.

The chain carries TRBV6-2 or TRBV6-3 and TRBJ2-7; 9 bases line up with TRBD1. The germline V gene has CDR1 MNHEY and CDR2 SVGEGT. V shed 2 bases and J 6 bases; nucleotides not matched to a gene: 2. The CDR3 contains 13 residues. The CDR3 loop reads CASSYGQGSEQYF. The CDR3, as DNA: TGTGCCAGCAGTTACGGACAGGGGAGCGAGCAGTACTTC.

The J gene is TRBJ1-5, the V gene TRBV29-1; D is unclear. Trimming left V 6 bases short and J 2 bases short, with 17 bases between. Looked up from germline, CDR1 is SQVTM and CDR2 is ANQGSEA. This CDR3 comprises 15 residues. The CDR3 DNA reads TGCAGCGTGATCGAGGGATCCTCTGGCAATCAGCCCCAGCATTTT. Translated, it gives CSVIEGSSGNQPQHF.